This T cell receptor beta chain was captured by sequencing in a study of shared clonotypes between healthy human individuals. Findings and caveats of the study: Naive subsets tended to show greater estimated richness than memory subsets. Sorted-subset sequencing was shown by rarefaction to be incomplete despite large depth. Blood alone was sampled, and tissue repertoires likely differ.

As concerns this clone: Its cognate antigen is unknown.

Each PCR replicate from the sorted subsets contained around 200 ng DNA, which is about 31,000 T cell genomes. Profiling relied on immunoSEQ multiplex PCR, and the TCRdb table lists in-frame clones only, not all of them. The table records around 1.5 million clones, approximately 98% of them present only once. This CDR3 has 17 residues. Losses at the gene ends were 5 bases for V and 3 bases for J; bases not matched to a gene: 9. In germline, CDR1 is SGHAT, CDR2 FQNNGV. The genes are TRBV11-2 and TRBJ2-7; 14 bases are a match to TRBD2. The sequencing sample was made of naive CD4+ T cells sorted from blood. The subset here: CD45RA+ positively selected. The clonotype was recovered from a man between 25 and 39 years old in good health. The CDR3 nucleotides are TGTGCCAGCAGCGGCGGACTAGCGGGAGGACCGTACTACGAGCAGTACTTC. Translation gives CASSGGLAGGPYYEQYF. The full variable domain, its missing parts supplied by reference TRBV11-2 and TRBJ2-7, is EAGVAQSPRYKIIEKRQSVAFWCNPISGHATLYWYQQILGQGPKLLIQFQNNGVVDDSQLPKDRFSAERLKGVDSTLKIQPAKLEDSAVYLCASSGGLAGGPYYEQYFGPGTRLTVT.